The 13 T cell receptor beta chains listed next were all sequenced from one sample in a study of identical twins. Via MiXCR, TCRdb re-called the 5' RACE reads, giving one row per CDR3 protein. Among some 730,000 distinct CDR3 sequences listed, 15% to 20% were seen once. These data were likewise used in another study, on T cells expressing NK-cell markers.

The material sequenced was PBMCs. All receptors derive from a young woman in good health.

The chain recombines TRBV28 with TRBJ2-1; D gene ambiguous. CDR1 is MDHEN and CDR2 is SYDVKM in the germline V gene. Trimming removed 2 bases at V and 8 bases at J, with 31 bases between. The CDR3 loop spans 20 amino acids. The CDR3 DNA sequence: TGTGCCAGCAGTTTAGATGAGCAGCCCATACCAATTGCTCTGGGTGATGAGCAGTTCTTC. This translates into CASSLDEQPIPIALGDEQFF.

The chain recombines TRBV4-2 with TRBJ2-6; either TRBD1 or TRBD2 may fit D (5 bases each). The V end was cut by 4 bases, the J end by 0 bases, with 19 bases between. Germline CDR1 and CDR2: LGHNA and YNFKEQ. CDR3 size: 19 residues. CDR3 region: CASSPERGRMSSGANVLTF. The DNA of the CDR3 is TGTGCCAGCAGCCCCGAGAGGGGACGGATGAGCTCTGGGGCCAACGTCCTGACTTTC.

The J gene is TRBJ2-5, the V gene TRBV18; 7 bases are a match to TRBD1. The V segment lost 4 bases and the J segment 4 bases; nucleotides outside the gene matches: 3. Germline V gene sequence: CDR1 KGHSH, CDR2 LQKENI. This CDR3 comprises 13 residues. CDR3 region: CASSRQGPETQYF. The CDR3 nucleotides are TGTGCCAGCTCACGACAGGGACCAGAGACCCAGTACTTC.

For the CDR3, the DNA is TGCGCCAGCAGCTTGGAAATAGCCTACAATGAGCAGTTCTTC. This translates into CASSLEIAYNEQFF. V gene TRBV5-1 combines with J gene TRBJ2-1; D unclear. Trimming pared 0 bases from V and 2 bases from J, leaving 6 bases between. The CDR3 totals 14 residues. Germline CDR1 reads SGHRS; CDR2 reads YFSETQ. The variable domain in full, with the rest retrieved from reference TRBV5-1 and TRBJ2-1, is KAGVTQTPRYLIKTRGQQVTLSCSPISGHRSVSWYQQTPGQGLQFLFEYFSETQRNKGNFPGRFSGRQFSNSRSEMNVSTLELGDSALYLCASSLEIAYNEQFFGPGTRLTVL.

CDR3: CSARQGDQPQHF. The CDR3 nucleotides are TGCAGTGCTAGACAGGGGGATCAGCCCCAGCATTTT. The rearrangement joins TRBV20-1 to TRBJ1-5; 7 positions match TRBD1. V dropped 2 bases and J dropped 5; count of bases not matched to a gene: 0. This CDR3 spans 12 amino acids. Germline CDR1 reads DFQATT; CDR2 reads SNEGSKA (reference sequence).

The chain employs TRBV11-2 and TRBJ2-1, with unresolved D. With 3 bases removed from V and 2 bases from J, the gap between germline ends came to 8 bases. The CDR3 runs 14 residues. Germline V gene data show CDR1 as SGHAT and CDR2 as FQNNGV. This chain's CDR3 is CASSFSLAYNEQFF. DNA for the CDR3: TGTGCCAGCAGCTTTTCCTTGGCCTACAATGAGCAGTTCTTC.

This clonotype occurred a few times. The V gene is TRBV3-1, the J gene TRBJ2-3; 7 bases match TRBD2. V shed 0 bases, J shed 4 bases, and the junction held 10 bases outside the gene matches. Looked up from germline, CDR1 is LGHDT and CDR2 is YNNKEL (reference sequence). The CDR3 extends over 17 amino acids. CDR3 sequence (DNA): TGTGCCAGCAGCCAAGAGTTAATAAGCGGGGTCTCAGATACGCAGTATTTT. Translating it yields CASSQELISGVSDTQYF.

The gene calls are TRBV5-6 and TRBJ2-1; D perhaps matches TRBD2 (5 bases). The CDR3 is 13 residues long. Trimming removed 1 base at V and 9 bases at J, with 11 bases between. Germline V gene data show CDR1 as SGHDT and CDR2 as YYEEEE. The CDR3 here is CASSLPIRGEQFF. CDR3 DNA: TGTGCCAGCAGCTTGCCCATCCGGGGTGAGCAGTTCTTC.

The J gene is TRBJ2-1, the V gene TRBV29-1; D might be TRBD1 or TRBD2, each matching 6 bases. Germline lookup yields CDR1 SQVTM and CDR2 ANQGSEA. V gave up 4 bases and J gave up 3 bases, with 13 bases separating them. There are 14 residues in the CDR3. This chain's CDR3 is CSVGRDTNYNEQFF. CDR3 DNA: TGCAGCGTTGGGCGGGACACCAACTACAATGAGCAGTTCTTC.

CDR3 amino acids: CASTRVGYNEQFF. The CDR3 nucleotides read TGTGCCAGCACTCGCGTCGGCTACAATGAGCAGTTCTTC. V is TRBV12-3 or TRBV12-4 and J is TRBJ2-1; D ambiguous. V lost 7 bases and J 3 bases, leaving 10 bases between the germline ends. This CDR3 region has 13 residues.

This clonotype was counted a few times. The chain couples TRBV12-3 or TRBV12-4 to TRBJ1-2; D unclear. CDR3 length: 14 residues. V lost 6 bases, J lost 0 bases, and 11 bases lay in between. The CDR3 bases are TGTGCCAGCAGAGACGACGGGGCTAACTATGGCTACACCTTC. Residues: CASRDDGANYGYTF.

The chain couples TRBV7-2 to TRBJ2-5; D possibly corresponds to TRBD2 (6 bases). Trimming removed 2 bases at V and 5 bases at J, with 15 bases between. The germline V gene has CDR1 SGHTA and CDR2 FQGNSA. The CDR3 is 15 residues long. The CDR3 DNA follows: TGTGCCAGCAGCTTAAGTCCGGGAGAGGCGGAGACCCAGTACTTC. This gives the protein CASSLSPGEAETQYF.

A few counts support this clonotype. The V call is TRBV12-3 or TRBV12-4, the J call TRBJ1-2, with D possibly TRBD1 on 5 matching bases. The length of the CDR3 is 14 residues. With 7 bases removed from V and 8 bases from J, the gap between germline ends came to 20 bases. The CDR3 nucleotides are TGTGCCAGCATGGGATCGGGGACTTCTGTCGGCTACACCTTC. Encoded protein: CASMGSGTSVGYTF.